The entry that follows covers one T cell receptor beta chain sequence. The CDR3 has 13 amino acids. The V end lost 4 bases, the J end lost 8 bases, and 10 bases lay between the germline ends. CDR1 and CDR2 from the germline V gene are SGHNT and YYREEE (reference sequence). These data originate in a study of blood T cell repertoires in COVID-19. In the study overall: COVID-19 samples from acute and convalescent phases originated in the United States, Italy and Spain. From T cells, B-cell-depleted T cells, or PBMCs came the material, which was cDNA or gDNA.

In the original processing: The authors estimated nucleated cell counts from reference gene primer amplification. Sequencing used immunoSEQ multiplex PCR; TCRdb keeps in-frame clones, though not all of them. V, J and clone size are those of that table, while D and trimming were read from the DNA. Found here are tens of thousands of clones, 81% of them singletons; the top ten hold 28%. The source of this sequence is a woman aged 80 or over with active or convalescent COVID-19. What was sequenced was peripheral blood. V usage is TRBV5-4 and J usage is TRBJ1-6; D uncertain. Here the CDR3 DNA reads TGTGCCAGCAGCCGGGAGGGTGATTCACCCCTCCACTTT. This codes for CASSREGDSPLHF.